A single sample is the source of the 13 T cell receptor beta chains below, sequenced in a study of cytomegalovirus exposure and HLA in healthy donors. Researchers ran the PCR with 60 Vbeta and 13 Jbeta primers. Sequenced by immunoSEQ multiplex PCR; TCRdb stores in-frame clones only, minus some. The sample lists about 69,000 clones; about 78% were seen once. Sequenced sample: PBMCs. These receptor sequences come from a man aged 18 to 30 in good health and CMV-seronegative.

This chain uses TRBV7-9 with TRBJ1-1; D may be TRBD1 (5 bases). V was cut by 4 bases and J by 5 bases, with 17 bases left in between. Germline CDR1 SEHNR, CDR2 FQNEAQ (reference sequence). The CDR3 consists of 15 residues. The CDR3 coding sequence is TGTGCCAGCAGCTATCACGGGACGGCGGGGACTGAAGCTTTCTTT. Its translation is CASSYHGTAGTEAFF.

The V gene is TRBV6-6, the J gene TRBJ1-6; 9 nucleotides match TRBD1. V was clipped by 3 bases and J by 10 bases; unmatched bases: 7. The germline V gene encodes CDR1 MNHNY and CDR2 SVGAGI (reference sequence). This CDR3 has 15 residues. For the CDR3, the DNA is TGTGCCAGCAGTTATACGGACAGGGGCAGATCACCCCTCCACTTT. Protein product: CASSYTDRGRSPLHF.

The rearrangement links TRBV7-7 to TRBJ2-5, with TRBD1 matching over 9 bases. V shed 1 base, J shed 9 bases, and the junction held 3 bases outside the gene matches. This CDR3 spans 13 amino acids. Germline CDR1 is SSHAT and CDR2 is FNYEAQ (reference sequence). The chain's CDR3 is CASSLGQGGPQYF. For the CDR3, the DNA is TGTGCCAGCAGCTTAGGACAGGGGGGTCCCCAGTACTTC. Together with reference TRBV7-7 and TRBJ2-5, the CDR3 gives the full variable domain: GAGVSQSPRYKVTKRGQDVTLRCDPISSHATLYWYQQALGQGPEFLTYFNYEAQPDKSGLPSDRFSAERPEGSISTLTIQRTEQRDSAMYRCASSLGQGGPQYFGPGTRLLVL.

The CDR3 reads CASGKRGGTDTQYF. CDR3 nucleotide sequence: TGTGCCAGCGGAAAGCGGGGGGGCACAGATACGCAGTATTTT. The chain uses TRBV5-4 and TRBJ2-3; 9 nucleotides line up with TRBD2. J lost 1 base, V lost 7 bases, and 4 bases had no gene match. CDR3 length: 14 residues. Germline V gene sequence: CDR1 SGHNT, CDR2 YYREEE (reference sequence).

The V call is TRBV5-4, the J call TRBJ2-1; TRBD2 aligns across 8 bases. Germline CDR1 and CDR2: SGHNT and YYREEE (reference sequence). The length of the CDR3 is 15 residues. Trimming removed 2 bases from V and 5 bases from J; junction bases left unmatched: 6. As DNA, the CDR3 is TGTGCCAGCAGCTTCGGGGGGGCCGGAAACAATGAGCAGTTCTTC. Residues: CASSFGGAGNNEQFF.

The chain carries TRBV28 and TRBJ1-5, with no clear D. V was cut by 2 bases and J by 2 bases, with 13 bases left in between. Germline CDR1 MDHEN, CDR2 SYDVKM. This CDR3 contains 16 residues. The DNA of the CDR3 is TGTGCCAGCAGTTTACCTTACGGGTTGGGCAATCAGCCCCAGCATTTT. Translating gives CASSLPYGLGNQPQHF.

The gene calls are TRBV5-6 and TRBJ1-2, with D tentatively TRBD1 (6 bases). The CDR3 has 16 residues. Between the trimmed V and J ends, which lost 2 bases and 4 bases, there was a span of 18 bases. CDR1 SGHDT and CDR2 YYEEEE come from the germline V gene. CDR3 coding DNA: TGTGCCAGCAGCTTTTCGACCGGGACAAGCATCTATGGCTACACCTTC. Protein product: CASSFSTGTSIYGYTF.

The genes are TRBV28 and TRBJ2-1, with TRBD1 identical over 8 bases. The trim removed 5 bases at V and 2 bases at J, leaving 5 bases unmatched. Germline-derived CDR1 and CDR2 are MDHEN and SYDVKM. This CDR3 is 15 amino acids long. The chain's CDR3 is CASSHRDRPYNEQFF. The DNA for the CDR3 is TGTGCCAGCAGTCACCGGGACAGGCCCTACAATGAGCAGTTCTTC.

The chain recombines TRBV9 with TRBJ1-3; D might be TRBD1 (5 bases). Per germline, CDR1 SGDLS and CDR2 YYNGEE. CDR3 length: 18 residues. Trimming removed 3 bases at V and 0 bases at J, with 19 bases between. As DNA, the CDR3 is TGTGCCAGCAGCGCCCCTCCTCAAGCCAGGGCCTCTGGAAACACCATATATTTT. Residues: CASSAPPQARASGNTIYF.

The chain joins TRBV7-3 to TRBJ2-2; 8 nucleotides match TRBD2. Germline V gives CDR1 SGHTA, CDR2 FQGTGA. The J segment lost 2 bases and the V segment lost 1 base, leaving 6 bases of the junction unmatched. This CDR3 region has 17 residues. The CDR3 loop is CASSLKSSGANTGELFF. The DNA for the CDR3 is TGTGCCAGCAGCTTAAAAAGTAGCGGGGCAAACACCGGGGAGCTGTTTTTT. Together with reference TRBV7-3 and TRBJ2-2, the CDR3 gives the full variable domain: GAGVSQTPSNKVTEKGKYVELRCDPISGHTALYWYRQSLGQGPEFLIYFQGTGAADDSGLPNDRFFAVRPEGSVSTLKIQRTERGDSAVYLCASSLKSSGANTGELFFGEGSRLTVL.

The chain couples TRBV2 to TRBJ2-7; TRBD1 might be the D (5 bases). The CDR3 runs to 14 residues. The ends were cut back, 3 bases at V and 2 bases at J, with 11 bases in the middle. Germline V gene sequence: CDR1 SNHLY, CDR2 FYNNEI. The CDR3 DNA sequence: TGTGCCAGCAGTGATCGGGCAGGGCCCTACGAGCAGTACTTC. Translating it yields CASSDRAGPYEQYF.

The V call is TRBV12-5, the J call TRBJ2-7; TRBD1 agrees at 8 bases. Germline trimming cut 0 bases from V and 4 bases from J; bases unmatched to any gene: 2. CDR3 length equals 14 residues. CDR1 is LGHNT, CDR2 FRNRAP, per germline. CDR3 in amino acids: CASGLVQGEYEQYF. CDR3 in DNA: TGTGCTAGTGGTTTGGTACAGGGGGAATACGAGCAGTACTTC.

The rearrangement joins TRBV9 to TRBJ2-3; TRBD2 matches 8 bases. The germline gives CDR1 SGDLS, CDR2 YYNGEE. CDR3 length: 14 residues. Unmatched junction bases numbered 1, after V lost 0 bases and J lost 4 bases. In DNA, the CDR3 is TGTGCCAGCAGCGTAGCGGGGGGGCCAGATACGCAGTATTTT. Its translation: CASSVAGGPDTQYF. Supplemented by reference TRBV9 and TRBJ2-3, the full variable domain reads DSGVTQTPKHLITATGQRVTLRCSPRSGDLSVYWYQQSLDQGLQFLIQYYNGEERAKGNILERFSAQQFPDLHSELNLSSLELGDSALYFCASSVAGGPDTQYFGPGTRLTVL.